A single sample gave rise to the 19 T cell receptor beta chains below, sequenced in a study of CD8 T cells in Susac syndrome. Random-hexamer reverse transcription was applied to about 0.45 to 1 ug RNA. TCRdb used MiXCR to reprocess the immunoSEQ multiplex PCR reads, holding one entry per CDR3 protein. The table lists more than 65,000 distinct CDR3 sequences, about 94% of them singletons, with about 0.6% in the top ten. The sample comprised CD8+ T cells from PBMCs. These receptors came from a human donor with multiple sclerosis.

This rearrangement joins TRBV7-3 to TRBJ2-1, with 12 nucleotides matching TRBD2. Trimming cost V 6 bases and J 1 base; bases outside gene matches: 4. CDR1 is SGHTA and CDR2 is FQGTGA in the germline V gene. The CDR3 sequence is 16 residues long. This CDR3 reads CASRPGLAGSYNEQFF. The CDR3 DNA is TGTGCCAGCAGACCGGGACTAGCGGGTTCCTACAATGAGCAGTTCTTC.

The chain couples TRBV12-3 or TRBV12-4 to TRBJ1-2; tentative D call: TRBD1 (5 bases). V lost 3 bases to trimming and J lost 7 bases, with 12 bases between them. The CDR3 is 13 amino acids. The CDR3: CASSFLREIGYTF. CDR3 nucleotides: TGTGCCAGCAGTTTTCTCAGGGAGATTGGCTACACCTTC.

The chain couples TRBV7-6 to TRBJ2-7; D possibly corresponds to TRBD1 (6 bases). The V end was cut by 2 bases, the J end by 1 base, with 12 bases between. The CDR3 consists of 15 residues. Germline CDR1 is SGHVS and CDR2 is FNYEAQ. CDR3 DNA: TGTGCCAGCAGCTTAAACACAGGGAAATCCTACGAGCAGTACTTC. It translates to CASSLNTGKSYEQYF.

In its sample, this clonotype was seen once. CDR3 DNA sequence: TGCGCCAGCAGCTTATGGGCACCACGGGAGGATGAGCAGTTCTTC. This translates into CASSLWAPREDEQFF. The genes are TRBV5-1 and TRBJ2-1; 7 nucleotides align to TRBD2. Per the germline V gene, CDR1 is SGHRS and CDR2 is YFSETQ. The junction had 10 bases not matched to a gene; V was cut back by 2 bases and J by 8 bases. This CDR3 is 15 amino acids long. The whole variable domain, filled in from reference TRBV5-1 and TRBJ2-1, reads KAGVTQTPRYLIKTRGQQVTLSCSPISGHRSVSWYQQTPGQGLQFLFEYFSETQRNKGNFPGRFSGRQFSNSRSEMNVSTLELGDSALYLCASSLWAPREDEQFFGPGTRLTVL.

This chain links TRBV15 with TRBJ2-7, with 8 bases lining up with TRBD1. The CDR3 totals 14 residues. With V trimmed by 0 bases and J by 5 bases, 3 bases remained unmatched. The germline V gene has CDR1 LNHNV and CDR2 YYDKDF (reference sequence). The DNA of the CDR3 is TGTGCCACCAGCAGAGAGGACAGGGCCCACGAGCAGTACTTC. It specifies CATSREDRAHEQYF.

The J gene is TRBJ1-1, the V gene TRBV29-1, with D perhaps TRBD1 (6 bases). Trimming cost V 0 bases and J 1 base, with 18 bases left between them. CDR3 size: 17 residues. Germline V lookup: CDR1 SQVTM, CDR2 ANQGSEA. DNA of the CDR3: TGCAGCGTTGAAGATCGGGCGCAGGGGCGGGAGAACACTGAAGCTTTCTTT. Amino acids: CSVEDRAQGRENTEAFF.

The chain recombines TRBV14 with TRBJ2-7; maybe TRBD2 (6 bases). Germline V gene data show CDR1 as SGHDN and CDR2 as FVKESK. This CDR3 spans 16 amino acids. V gave up 4 bases and J gave up 0 bases, with 16 bases separating them. The CDR3 DNA reads TGTGCCAGCAGCCTTCTCGGGGGTCAGAGCTCCTACGAGCAGTACTTC. This encodes CASSLLGGQSSYEQYF.

V is TRBV29-1 and J is TRBJ2-7; D gene ambiguous. This CDR3 spans 11 amino acids. V was cut by 6 bases and J by 3 bases, with 9 bases left in between. In germline, CDR1 is SQVTM, CDR2 ANQGSEA. The CDR3 nucleotides are TGCAGCGTGAGAAAAAACTACGAGCAGTACTTC. Translation gives CSVRKNYEQYF.

The chain recombines TRBV9 with TRBJ2-1; D might be TRBD2 (6 bases). Germline V CDR1 and CDR2: SGDLS, YYNGEE. The V gene lost 0 bases and the J gene lost 6 bases, with 16 bases spanning the gap. This CDR3 region has 16 residues. The CDR3 nucleotides are TGTGCCAGCAGCGTAGAGTCCCGGGAGACGATCAATGAGCAGTTCTTC. Its protein is CASSVESRETINEQFF.

The rearrangement joins TRBV30 to TRBJ2-5, with D tentatively TRBD1 (6 bases). The CDR3 runs to 14 residues. V gave up 4 bases and J gave up 5 bases, with 17 bases separating them. Per the germline V gene, CDR1 is GTSNPN and CDR2 is SVGIG (reference sequence). The DNA of the CDR3 is TGTGCCTGGACGATCGGCAGGGGTACTGAGACCCAGTACTTC. It encodes CAWTIGRGTETQYF.

J is TRBJ1-5 and V is TRBV7-9; no clear D. The CDR3 has 13 residues. V lost 5 bases, J lost 8 bases, and 13 bases lay in between. Germline V gene data show CDR1 as SEHNR and CDR2 as FQNEAQ (reference sequence). The CDR3 sequence is CASSHAPLEPQHF. The CDR3 coding sequence is TGTGCCAGCAGCCACGCCCCCCTTGAGCCCCAGCATTTT.

As concerns this clonotype: One base away lies a much larger clone, so this may be a sequencing read error. This chain uses TRBV27 with TRBJ2-7; perhaps TRBD2 as D (6 bases). The V end lost 2 bases, the J end lost 5 bases, and 7 bases lay between the germline ends. CDR3 size: 12 residues. The V gene's germline CDR1 is MNHEY and CDR2 SMNVEV (reference sequence). The CDR3: CASSLGGDEQYF. CDR3 sequence (DNA): TGTGCCAGCAGTTTAGGAGGGGACGAGCAGTACTTC.

The chain joins TRBV27 to TRBJ2-7; D gene uncertain. Trimming left V 3 bases short and J 5 bases short, with 11 bases between. This CDR3 has 13 residues. Germline V gene data show CDR1 as MNHEY and CDR2 as SMNVEV (reference sequence). CDR3 in DNA: TGTGCCAGCAGTTTTCAAGCCAGCCACGAGCAGTACTTC. It yields the protein CASSFQASHEQYF.

This clonotype has just a few counts. This chain joins TRBV7-2 and TRBJ2-3, with 11 bases lining up with TRBD2. The ends lost 3 bases at V and 0 bases at J; junction bases unmatched: 8. Germline V CDR1 and CDR2: SGHTA, FQGNSA. CDR3 length equals 18 residues. The CDR3 sequence: CASSFEYRLAGSTDTQYF. CDR3 bases: TGTGCCAGCAGCTTTGAATACCGACTAGCGGGGAGCACAGATACGCAGTATTTT.

The rearrangement joins TRBV6-2 or TRBV6-3 to TRBJ2-5, with 7 bases that match TRBD2. V was pared by 8 bases and J by 2 bases, with 8 bases of the junction left unmatched. The CDR3 is made up of 14 amino acids. Germline assignment: CDR1 MNHEY and CDR2 SVGEGT. The CDR3 DNA sequence: TGTGCCAGCTCTCGGACTAGGAGTCAAGAGACCCAGTACTTC. Its protein product is CASSRTRSQETQYF.

V and J are TRBV24-1 and TRBJ2-1; D is possibly TRBD2 (6 bases). Germline CDR1 and CDR2: KGHDR and SFDVKD. The V end lost 0 bases, the J end lost 0 bases, and 11 bases lay between the germline ends. The CDR3 sequence is 17 residues long. CDR3 in amino acids: CATSDLYGGNSYNEQFF. The CDR3, as DNA: TGTGCCACCAGTGATTTGTATGGCGGGAACTCCTACAATGAGCAGTTCTTC.

DNA for the CDR3: TGTGCCAGCAGTCGGGGCTACACCTTC. Residues: CASSRGYTF. V usage is TRBV12-3 or TRBV12-4 and J usage is TRBJ1-2; no firm D call. The length of the CDR3 is 9 residues. The germline V and J ends were trimmed by 5 bases and 8 bases, with 3 bases remaining between them.

This chain joins TRBV29-1 and TRBJ2-2; D call uncertain. V gave up 1 base and J gave up 2 bases, with 8 bases separating them. Germline values: CDR1 SQVTM, CDR2 ANQGSEA. CDR3 length: 14 amino acids. DNA of the CDR3: TGCAGCGTTGAAGGGAAGAGCAACACCGGGGAGCTGTTTTTT. Its protein is CSVEGKSNTGELFF.

The chain joins TRBV20-1 to TRBJ2-3; TRBD1 matches 7 bases. CDR3 length equals 14 residues. J lost 5 bases, V lost 4 bases, and 9 bases had no gene match. CDR1 and CDR2 (germline): DFQATT, SNEGSKA (reference sequence). This CDR3 reads CSATDRDRRDTQYF. CDR3 bases: TGCAGTGCTACAGACAGGGATAGAAGAGATACGCAGTATTTT.